This T cell receptor beta chain was obtained from a study of identical twins. Study observations and caveats: Whereas memory repertoires showed no such difference, abundant cord blood beta clonotypes carried fewer insertions.

This clonotype showed up just a few times. The antigen is not known. Every donor was a healthy Caucasian. From germline, CDR1 is SGHDN and CDR2 FVKESK. V dropped 1 base and J dropped 6; count of bases not matched to a gene: 11. This CDR3 comprises 18 residues. In TCRdb, the 5' RACE reads were re-called with MiXCR into one record per CDR3 protein. The sample yields some 1,600,000 distinct CDR3 sequences, about 31% seen once. The chain uses TRBV14 and TRBJ2-1, with TRBD2 identical over 11 bases. The receptor was derived from a newborn girl in good health. The sequenced sample consisted of cord blood. CDR3 amino acids: CASSQVGLAGGIGNEQFF. In DNA form, the CDR3 reads TGTGCCAGCAGCCAAGTTGGACTAGCGGGTGGGATTGGCAATGAGCAGTTCTTC.